A selection of T cell receptor beta chains follows, all from one sample in a study of cytomegalovirus exposure and HLA in healthy donors. TCRdb's copy holds only in-frame clones and misses some; the assay was immunoSEQ multiplex PCR. The sample contains approximately 71,000 clones, less than 95% of which appear only once. Specimen: PBMCs. These receptor sequences come from a woman aged 18-35 years in good health and CMV-seronegative. CDR3s include the opening cysteine and the closing phenylalanine or tryptophan.

>TRBV29-1|TRBJ2-2
CSVPQRTNTGELFF
>TRBV7-2|TRBJ2-1
CASSLVGSYNEQFF
>TRBV27|TRBJ2-1
CASSPGFRGNEQFF
>TRBV7-7|TRBJ2-5
CASSLGGGFQETQYF
>TRBV9|TRBJ2-3
CASSPRFSGSSTDTQYF
>TRBV14|TRBJ2-1
CASSQLSGGGSYNEQFF
>TRBV27|TRBJ2-4
CASRGQGARDIQYF
>TRBV19|TRBJ1-5
CASRPGQGSNQPQHF
>TRBV2|TRBJ1-2
CASSEFLTGTYGYTF
>TRBV7-6|TRBJ1-3
CASSLAWQGSGNTIYF
>TRBV9|TRBJ2-1
CASSVGLAVYNEQFF
>TRBV9|TRBJ2-7
CASSVGGGSGNEQYF
>TRBV7-6|TRBJ1-1
CASSLARGRIMNTEAFF
>TRBV27|TRBJ2-7
CASSLSGGPSYEQYF
>TRBV18|TRBJ2-4
CASSGQGRENIQYF
>TRBV27|TRBJ1-2
CASKSMMSGYTF
>TRBV27|TRBJ1-6
CASSLQEDSPLHF
>TRBV6-6|TRBJ1-1
CASSYFDRNTEAFF
>TRBV7-9|TRBJ1-1
CASSPLVGDGTEAFF
>TRBV4-2|TRBJ1-4
CASSPRTVNEKLFF
>TRBV15|TRBJ1-1
CATSRDRRQGDTEAFF
>TRBV7-6|TRBJ2-3
CASSPTSTDTQYF
>TRBV9|TRBJ2-7
CASDRTGGSGDEQYF
>TRBV27|TRBJ2-7
CASQGQSYEQYF
>TRBV10-3|TRBJ1-1
CALQGTLNTEAFF
>TRBV6-1|TRBJ2-2
CASSRQGPNTGELFF
>TRBV19|TRBJ2-1
CASSMTGGRNEQFF
>TRBV6-5|TRBJ1-1
CASSYSRSGEAFF
>TRBV2|TRBJ1-2
CASTPDRGFNYGYTF
>TRBV7-9|TRBJ2-7
CASSPQTGISYEQYF
>TRBV4-3|TRBJ2-1
CASSQTGFGNEQFF
>TRBV7-2|TRBJ2-7
CASSPVAGGPSYEQYF
>TRBV28|TRBJ2-3
CASIGVGATDTQYF
>TRBV29-1|TRBJ1-2
CSVNIRGIENGYTF
>TRBV11-2|TRBJ2-5
CASSLGGTQYF
>TRBV9|TRBJ2-7
CASSERPGLALTEQYF
>TRBV30|TRBJ1-2
CALSGTGDRYGYTF
>TRBV28|TRBJ2-1
CASSSAGRGNEQFF
>TRBV27|TRBJ1-5
CASSFGTGMPQHF
>TRBV6-1|TRBJ1-1
CAVQGAEAFF
>TRBV28|TRBJ2-7
CASSLLGGEGYEQYF
>TRBV7-2|TRBJ2-1
CASSRIPGQGSYNEQFF
>TRBV7-2|TRBJ1-1
CASSDRSGYTEAFF
>TRBV27|TRBJ2-1
CASSAETGGNEQFF
>TRBV7-3|TRBJ2-2
CASSLRSASANTGELFF
>TRBV5-4|TRBJ2-2
CASSRRGGAGTGELFF
>TRBV6-6|TRBJ2-1
CASSPGLAYNEQFF
>TRBV10-2|TRBJ1-6
CASSDRNNSPLHF
>TRBV9|TRBJ1-3
CASSPDERNTIYF